This entry lists 32 T cell receptor beta chains sequenced from one sample in a study of tumor-infiltrating lymphocytes in primary liver carcinoma. TCR beta cDNA came from roughly 450 ng total RNA, primed with a constant-region primer. What produced the TCR beta libraries was three nested multiplex PCR rounds using slightly modified ARM-PCR. Primers for the first two PCR rounds were TRBV1-TRBV30 forward primers and a C-beta reverse primer (roughly 9 cycles per round). TCRdb re-derived calls from the multiplex PCR reads in MiXCR, one entry per CDR3 protein. Of approximately 120,000 distinct CDR3 sequences listed, 64% were seen once; the top ten hold roughly 8%. Joint extraction of RNA and DNA used roughly 19-32 mg of bulk tissue that was unsorted. Sequenced input: liver tumor tissue from sampling region 3. The subset was: tumor region T3, left-lateral pole. The source is an older woman with primary liver carcinoma and hepatitis B virus infection.

About this clonotype itself: One end of the junction fails to match germline, which may point to a read error. The V gene is TRBV4-2, the J gene TRBJ1-1, with D unresolved. The CDR3 covers 15 residues. Germline CDR1 reads LGHNA; CDR2 reads YNFKEQ. This chain's CDR3 is CASSRGISGKTEAFF. CDR3 bases: TGCGCCAGCAGCCGCGGAATCTCTGGGAAGACTGAAGCTTTCTTT.

This clonotype is deemed medium-sized. The chain uses TRBV29-1 and TRBJ2-5; 9 bases line up with TRBD2. Germline V gives CDR1 SQVTM, CDR2 ANQGSEA. CDR3 size: 15 residues. Trimming took 2 bases from V and 5 from J; bases not matched to a gene: 9. Here the CDR3 reads CSVEIAGAAPETQYF. CDR3 bases: TGCAGCGTTGAAATAGCGGGAGCCGCTCCGGAGACCCAGTACTTC.

As concerns this clonotype: A much larger clone sits a single nucleotide away, making a read error possible. The J gene is TRBJ1-4, the V gene TRBV4-2; 9 bases are shared with TRBD1. This CDR3 comprises 14 residues. Germline loops: CDR1 LGHNA, CDR2 YNFKEQ. The CDR3 region has the DNA TGTGCCAACAGCCAGGGACAGGGTTCCGAAAAACTGTTTTTT. It specifies CANSQGQGSEKLFF.

Notes on this clonotype: A much larger clone sits a single nucleotide away, making a read error possible. This chain links TRBV6-5 with TRBJ2-2, with D maybe TRBD2 (5 bases). Looked up from germline, CDR1 is MNHEY and CDR2 is SVGAGI. This CDR3 is built from 15 residues. The CDR3 here is CASSYDSPNTGKLFF. CDR3 DNA: TGTGCCAGCAGTTACGACTCCCCGAACACCGGGAAGCTGTTTTTT.

Comment on this clonotype: Compared with germline, one end of the junction differs, possibly owing to a read error. This chain links TRBV11-2 with TRBJ2-5, with a tentative D call TRBD2 (6 bases). CDR1 SGHAT and CDR2 FQNNGV come from the germline V gene. The CDR3 length is 14 residues. DNA for the CDR3: TGTGCCAGTAGCTTCTGCGAAGCGGGAGAGACCCAGTACTTC. Its protein product is CASSFCEAGETQYF. The variable domain in full, with the rest retrieved from reference TRBV11-2 and TRBJ2-5, is EAGVAQSPRYKIIEKRQSVAFWCNPISGHATLYWYQQILGQGPKLLIQFQNNGVVDDSQLPKDRFSAERLKGVDSTLKIQPAKLEDSAVYLCASSFCEAGETQYFGPGTRLLVL.

Notes on this clonotype: An end of the junction differs from the germline gene, which may be a read error. V is TRBV11-2 and J is TRBJ2-5, with TRBD1 matching over 7 bases. The CDR3 runs 14 residues. Germline CDR1 reads SGHAT; CDR2 reads FQNNGV. The CDR3 DNA reads TGTATCAGCAGCCCGACAGGGCGGAAAGAGACCCACTACTTC. Amino acid sequence: CISSPTGRKETHYF. Using reference TRBV11-2 and TRBJ2-5 for the parts outside the CDR3, the full variable domain is EAGVAQSPRYKIIEKRQSVAFWCNPISGHATLYWYQQILGQGPKLLIQFQNNGVVDDSQLPKDRFSAERLKGVDSTLKIQPAKLEDSAVYLCISSPTGRKETHYFGPGTRLLVL.

The CDR3 DNA follows: TGCAGTGCGACGACAAAGGGAGATACGCAGTATTTT. This sequence encodes CSATTKGDTQYF. V usage is TRBV29-1 and J usage is TRBJ2-3; D gene uncertain. Germline V gene data show CDR1 as SQVTM and CDR2 as ANQGSEA. The CDR3 is 12 residues long.

J is TRBJ1-1 and V is TRBV10-3; D gene unclear. V lost 6 bases and J lost 7, with 12 bases in between. Germline assignment: CDR1 ENHRY and CDR2 SYGVKD. The CDR3 covers 12 residues. CDR3 sequence: CAISIDGIEAFF. In nucleotides, the CDR3 is TGTGCCATCAGCATTGACGGCATTGAAGCTTTCTTT.

Concerning this clonotype: A much larger clone differs from this one at a single base, so this may be a read error. The chain has TRBV10-2 and TRBJ1-1; no clear D gene. CDR3 length equals 14 residues. V dropped 6 bases and J dropped 0 bases, with 11 bases sitting between them. Germline lookup yields CDR1 WSHSY and CDR2 SAAADI. CDR3 coding DNA: TGCGCCAGCAGGATGGGGATCATGAACACTGAAGCTTTCTTT. Translated: CASRMGIMNTEAFF.

As for this clonotype: Relative to the germline gene, one junction end is altered; a read error may explain this. The chain combines TRBV7-9 with TRBJ1-2, with D unresolved. The CDR3 spans 13 residues. Germline V gives CDR1 SEHNR, CDR2 FQNEAQ (reference sequence). CDR3 nucleotides: TGTACCAGCAGCCCCGGACGGAGCTATGGCTACACCTTC. Translating it yields CTSSPGRSYGYTF.

A word on this clonotype: A much larger clone differs from this one at a single base, so this may be a read error. V usage is TRBV5-6 and J usage is TRBJ2-7; 11 positions agree with TRBD2. The CDR3 totals 15 residues. CDR1 and CDR2 (germline): SGHDT, YYEEEE. DNA of the CDR3: TGTGCCAGCAGCCTACTAGCGGGAGCCTCCTACGATCAGTACTTC. It yields the protein CASSLLAGASYDQYF.

This rearrangement joins TRBV12-3 or TRBV12-4 to TRBJ2-7, with unresolved D. V was cut by 10 bases and J by 2 bases, with 9 bases left in between. The CDR3 spans 11 residues. The CDR3 spells CAISSTYEQYF. The CDR3 DNA reads TGTGCCATCAGCTCAACCTACGAGCAGTACTTC.

This clonotype was seen a single time. The CDR3 carries no conserved terminal phenylalanine or tryptophan, so it likely arises from a read error. The chain has TRBV11-3 and TRBJ1-1; D possibly corresponds to TRBD1 (5 bases). Germline CDR1 and CDR2: SGHNT and YENEEA. The CDR3 extends over 14 amino acids. The CDR3 loop reads CASNSGGVNTEAFS. The CDR3 DNA reads as TGTGCCAGCAACTCCGGGGGGGTGAACACCGAAGCTTTCTCT.

Ten or more counts support this clonotype. V and J are TRBV5-5 and TRBJ2-3, with 10 bases aligning to TRBD2. CDR3 length: 16 residues. J was trimmed by 0 bases and V by 5 bases; bases with no gene match: 6. Germline loops: CDR1 SGHKS, CDR2 YYEKEE (reference sequence). The CDR3 DNA follows: TGTGCCAGCAGACCCGGGACTAGCGATAGCACAGATACGCAGTATTTT. Protein sequence: CASRPGTSDSTDTQYF.

Remarks on this clonotype: A much larger clone sits a single nucleotide away, making a read error possible. The chain combines TRBV5-4 with TRBJ2-3; possibly TRBD1 for D (5 bases). The CDR3 is 16 amino acids. Germline V lookup: CDR1 SGHNT, CDR2 YYREEE (reference sequence). The CDR3 spells CVSSLFGAAQSNTQYF. The CDR3 region has the DNA TGTGTCAGCAGCTTGTTTGGGGCCGCGCAATCCAATACGCAGTATTTT.

Concerning this clonotype: One end of the junction varies from germline; a read error may be responsible. The chain has TRBV12-3 or TRBV12-4 and TRBJ1-1, with D possibly matching TRBD1 (6 bases). CDR3 length equals 16 residues. The CDR3 bases are TGTGTCAGCAGTTTAGCGGGGGGGGCGCCTAACACTGAAGCTATCTTT. Translating gives CVSSLAGGAPNTEAIF.

This clonotype was detected ten times or more. The chain employs TRBV29-1 and TRBJ2-5, with 8 bases identical to TRBD2. J gave up 6 bases and V 4 bases, and 10 bases lay outside the gene matches. Germline loops: CDR1 SQVTM, CDR2 ANQGSEA. The CDR3 spans 14 residues. DNA for the CDR3: TGCAGCGTTGCCCCCAGCGGGAGTGGGAAGACCCAGTACTTC. Protein sequence: CSVAPSGSGKTQYF.

This clonotype was detected once. At one boundary the junction diverges from the germline segment, which might be a read error. This chain uses TRBV11-2 with TRBJ2-7; 12 positions match TRBD2. This CDR3 has 16 residues. CDR1 is SGHAT and CDR2 is FQNNGV in the germline V gene. This chain's CDR3 is CVSRFTLAGGTYEQYF. CDR3 nucleotide sequence: TGTGTCAGCAGATTTACACTAGCGGGAGGTACCTACGAGCAGTACTTC.

The V and J genes are TRBV28 and TRBJ2-1; TRBD2 matches at 11 bases. The J segment lost 4 bases and the V segment lost 10 bases, leaving 12 bases of the junction unmatched. The CDR3 length is 16 residues. Germline loops: CDR1 MDHEN, CDR2 SYDVKM. In DNA form, the CDR3 reads TGTGCCACGAGTTCGCCGGGGACTAGCGGATACAATGAGCAGTTCTTC. This translates into CATSSPGTSGYNEQFF.

The chain recombines TRBV19 with TRBJ2-5; D gene uncertain. Germline CDR1 and CDR2: LNHDA and SQIVND (reference sequence). The ends were cut back, 4 bases at V and 2 bases at J, with 8 bases in the middle. The CDR3 contains 13 residues. CDR3 loop: CASSTTDQETQYF. The CDR3 DNA follows: TGTGCCAGTAGTACGACGGATCAAGAGACCCAGTACTTC.

This clonotype was observed many times. This chain links TRBV6-1 with TRBJ2-3; D could derive from TRBD1 or TRBD2 (5 bases each). The V and J ends lost 7 bases and 9 bases respectively, with 14 bases between them. Germline lookup yields CDR1 MNHNS and CDR2 SASEGT. CDR3 length: 12 amino acids. The CDR3 sequence is CASMGPTWTQYF. Here the CDR3 DNA reads TGTGCCAGCATGGGACCGACGTGGACGCAGTATTTT.

The chain uses TRBV12-3 or TRBV12-4 and TRBJ2-5, with 10 bases fitting TRBD1. The CDR3 extends over 15 amino acids. Unmatched junction bases numbered 14, after V lost 7 bases and J lost 9 bases. CDR3 sequence (DNA): TGTGCCAGCAAACCCGACCTTGGGACAGGGGAGGCCCAGTACTTC. Translation gives CASKPDLGTGEAQYF.

V gene TRBV24-1 combines with J gene TRBJ2-1; 9 bases fit TRBD2. V lost 4 bases, J lost 15 bases, and 18 bases stayed unmatched. Per the germline V gene, CDR1 is KGHDR and CDR2 is SFDVKD. The CDR3 runs to 16 residues. Here the CDR3 DNA reads TGTGCCACCAGTGACTCGACTAGCGGAGTACACAATGAACGGTTCTTC. This sequence encodes CATSDSTSGVHNERFF.

The rearrangement uses TRBV6-5 and TRBJ2-7; D possibly corresponds to TRBD1 (6 bases). The germline CDR1 and CDR2 sequences are MNHEY and SVGAGI. The V end lost 5 bases, the J end lost 13 bases, and 24 bases lay between the germline ends. The CDR3 is 14 amino acids. The CDR3 protein is CASSRDRMQGERYF. The CDR3 bases are TGTGCCAGCAGTCGAGACAGGATGCAGGGCGAGCGATACTTC.

This clonotype was seen at least ten times. The gene calls are TRBV5-1 and TRBJ2-6; D uncertain. Trimming took off 4 bases at V and 0 bases at J, with 14 bases between the two ends. Germline V CDR1 and CDR2: SGHRS, YFSETQ. The CDR3 contains 17 residues. The CDR3 DNA sequence: TGCGCCAGCAGCCCGGTGGTCGGAGCCTCTGGGGCCAACGTCCTGACTTTC. Translation gives CASSPVVGASGANVLTF.

This clonotype was detected many times. The V and J genes are TRBV5-6 and TRBJ2-1; D is ambiguous. The ends were cut back, 2 bases at V and 6 bases at J, with 12 bases in the middle. The germline V gene has CDR1 SGHDT and CDR2 YYEEEE. There are 14 residues in the CDR3. The CDR3 DNA is TGTGCCAGCAGCTTCCAGAATGGTGCCAATGAGCAGTTCTTC. It yields the protein CASSFQNGANEQFF.

The sample holds many counts of this clonotype. The chain joins TRBV5-1 to TRBJ1-5, with D maybe TRBD1 (6 bases). The CDR3 is 15 residues long. CDR1 and CDR2 from the germline V gene are SGHRS and YFSETQ. V was shortened by 0 bases and J by 4 bases, with 11 bases between the two germline ends. The CDR3 loop reads CASSLGTVANQPQHF. The CDR3 DNA reads TGCGCCAGCAGCTTGGGGACAGTAGCTAATCAGCCCCAGCATTTT.

On this clonotype itself: Here the CDR3 omits its conserved ending phenylalanine or tryptophan, so a read error is the likely source. V gene TRBV5-1 combines with J gene TRBJ2-3; D not certain. The V end was cut by 3 bases, the J end by 4 bases, with 12 bases between. The CDR3 runs to 14 residues. CDR1 is SGHRS, CDR2 YFSETQ, per germline. The CDR3 nucleotides read TGCGCCAGCAGCTCAAGGGCCGCTCCAGATACGCAGTATTTG. Translated: CASSSRAAPDTQYL.

This clonotype appeared many times. The J gene is TRBJ1-5, the V gene TRBV12-3 or TRBV12-4; TRBD1 aligns across 7 bases. Germline trimming cut 7 bases from V and 5 bases from J; bases unmatched to any gene: 8. CDR3 length: 14 amino acids. The CDR3 sequence: CASKLDRADQPQHF. CDR3 DNA: TGTGCCAGCAAACTTGACAGGGCGGATCAGCCCCAGCATTTT.

This clonotype has ten or more counts. The CDR3 is CSVHRGGETQYF. The DNA of the CDR3 is TGCAGCGTGCACAGGGGAGGGGAGACCCAGTACTTC. V gene TRBV29-1 combines with J gene TRBJ2-5; D is possibly TRBD1 or TRBD2 (7 bases each). The CDR3 sequence is 12 residues long. Germline V gives CDR1 SQVTM, CDR2 ANQGSEA. Trimming took off 6 bases at V and 5 bases at J, with 13 bases between the two ends.

The CDR3 region has the DNA TGTGCCAGCAGAAACACTGGGACTAGCGGGAACAATGAGCAGTTCTTC. Protein product: CASRNTGTSGNNEQFF. This chain uses TRBV28 with TRBJ2-1; 13 nucleotides match TRBD2. There are 16 residues in the CDR3. Germline V lookup: CDR1 MDHEN, CDR2 SYDVKM. Trimming removed 6 bases from V and 5 bases from J; junction bases left unmatched: 7.

Comments on this clonotype: This clone may be a read error of a much larger clone one base away. The rearrangement uses TRBV5-1 and TRBJ2-7; a weak D match, TRBD2 (7 bases). Germline V gives CDR1 SGHRS, CDR2 YFSETQ. CDR3 length: 13 residues. This CDR3 reads CASSLRGGLERYF. CDR3 DNA sequence: TGCGCCAGCAGCTTGAGGGGGGGTCTCGAGCGGTACTTC.